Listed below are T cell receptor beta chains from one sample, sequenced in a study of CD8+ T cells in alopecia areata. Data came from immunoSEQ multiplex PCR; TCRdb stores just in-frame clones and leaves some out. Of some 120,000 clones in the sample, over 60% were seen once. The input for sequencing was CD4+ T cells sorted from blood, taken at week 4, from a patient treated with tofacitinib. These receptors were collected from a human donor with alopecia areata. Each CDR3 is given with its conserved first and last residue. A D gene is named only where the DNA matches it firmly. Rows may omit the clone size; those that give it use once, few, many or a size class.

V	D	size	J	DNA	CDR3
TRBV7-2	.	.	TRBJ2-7	TGTGCCAGCAGCACCCGGACCTTTGAAGGGGAGCAGTACTTC	CASSTRTFEGEQYF
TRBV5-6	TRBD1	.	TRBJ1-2	TGTGCCAGCAGCCCTAGACAGGGCCACCTTAATTATGGCTACACCTTC	CASSPRQGHLNYGYTF
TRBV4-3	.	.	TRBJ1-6	TGCGCCAGCAGCCAGTGGACGGTAAATTCACCCCTCCACTTT	CASSQWTVNSPLHF
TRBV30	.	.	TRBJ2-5	TGTGCCTGGAGCCCGACAGAACGAGAGACCCAGTACTTC	CAWSPTERETQYF
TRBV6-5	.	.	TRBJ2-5	TGTGCCAGCAGTTCCCAAGAGACCCAGTACTTC	CASSSQETQYF
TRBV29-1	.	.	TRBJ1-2	TGCAGCGTTGAAAGGGGAGGAGGGTTACATGGCTACACCTTC	CSVERGGGLHGYTF
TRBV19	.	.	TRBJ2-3	TGTGCCAGTAGTGGGGACATCGCGACGGGTGGGCAGTATTTT	CASSGDIATGGQYF
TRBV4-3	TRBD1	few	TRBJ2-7	TGCGCCAGCAGCCAAGGCTGGCAGGGGGCCTACGAGCAGTACTTC	CASSQGWQGAYEQYF
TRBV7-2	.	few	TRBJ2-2	TGTGCCAGCAGCTATGGAGAGGGGGGGCTGCGGCTGTTTTTT	CASSYGEGGLRLFF
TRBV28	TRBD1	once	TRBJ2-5	TGTGCCAGCAGGGGGACAGGGGGAGAGACCCAGTACTTC	CASRGTGGETQYF
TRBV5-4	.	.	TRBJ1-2	TGTGCCAGCAGCTTGGGGGGGCGCAACTATGGCTACACCTTC	CASSLGGRNYGYTF
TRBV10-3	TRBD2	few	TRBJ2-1	TGTGCCACTACCTCCGGGACTAGCGGGGTATACAATGAGCAGTTCTTC	CATTSGTSGVYNEQFF
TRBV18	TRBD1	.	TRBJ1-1	TGTGCCAGCTCACCAGGACAGGGGACGAACACTGAAGCTTTCTTT	CASSPGQGTNTEAFF
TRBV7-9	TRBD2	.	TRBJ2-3	TGTGCCAGCAGCCCTGGGACTAGCGAGGGCACAGATACGCAGTATTTT	CASSPGTSEGTDTQYF
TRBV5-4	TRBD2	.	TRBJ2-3	TGTGCCAGCAGCCTGGGACTAATCGCAGATACGCAGTATTTT	CASSLGLIADTQYF
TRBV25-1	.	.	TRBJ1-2	TGTGCCAGCAGTGAATCGGAAATAGGCAGTTCCTATGGCTACACCTTC	CASSESEIGSSYGYTF
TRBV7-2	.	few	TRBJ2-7	TGTGCCAGCAGCTTAGCGGTCGGCTACGAGCAGTACTTC	CASSLAVGYEQYF
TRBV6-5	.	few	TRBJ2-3	TGTGCCAGCAGTTACTCGATCCACGAGGGGTATACGCAGTATTTT	CASSYSIHEGYTQYF
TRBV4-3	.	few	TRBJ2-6	TGCGCCAGCAGCCAAGGAATAGGGTCTGGGGCCAACGTCCTGACTTTC	CASSQGIGSGANVLTF
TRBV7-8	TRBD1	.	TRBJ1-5	TGTGCCAGCAGCTTAGGGACAGGGATTGGCAATCAGCCCCAGCATTTT	CASSLGTGIGNQPQHF
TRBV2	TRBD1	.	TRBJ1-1	TGTGCCAGCAGCGTACCACAGGGGGAGGCTTTCTTT	CASSVPQGEAFF
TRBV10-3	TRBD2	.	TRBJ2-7	TGTGCCGCCAGACTAGCGGGAGCCTACGAGCAGTACTTC	CAARLAGAYEQYF
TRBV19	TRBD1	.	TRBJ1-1	TGTGCCGCTGGACAGGACACTGAAGCTTTCTTT	CAAGQDTEAFF
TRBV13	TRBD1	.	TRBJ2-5	TGTGCCAGCAGCTTAGACCCGACAGGGGCCGTTGCCCAGTACTTC	CASSLDPTGAVAQYF
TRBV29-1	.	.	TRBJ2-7	TGCAGCGTTGAAGATGGGGCCGACTACGAGCAGTACTTC	CSVEDGADYEQYF
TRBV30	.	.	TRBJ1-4	TGTGCCTCAGACAGATCGGCGGAAAAACTGTTTTTT	CASDRSAEKLFF
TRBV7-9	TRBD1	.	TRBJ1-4	TGTGCCAGCAGCCCGGGACAGGGGGACGAAAAACTGTTTTTT	CASSPGQGDEKLFF
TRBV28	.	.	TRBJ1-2	TGTGCCAGCAGTTTACGCTCAGGAGACAACTATGGCTACACCTTC	CASSLRSGDNYGYTF
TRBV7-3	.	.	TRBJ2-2	TGTGCCAGCAGCTTAAGTTCCACCGGGGAGCTGTTTTTT	CASSLSSTGELFF
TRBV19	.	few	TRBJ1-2	TGTGCCAGCGGGGTAATTAACTATGGCTACACCTTC	CASGVINYGYTF
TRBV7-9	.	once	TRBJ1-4	TGTGCCAGCAGCCTACCTTCGGCAACTAATGAAAAACTGTTTTTT	CASSLPSATNEKLFF
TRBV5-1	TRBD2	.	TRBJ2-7	TGCGCCAGCAGCCTCGGGGGGGCCGCCTACGAGCAGTACTTC	CASSLGGAAYEQYF
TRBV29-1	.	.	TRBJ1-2	TGCAGCGTTGGGAGAAGCTATGGCTACACCTTC	CSVGRSYGYTF
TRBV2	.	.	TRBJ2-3	TGTGCCAGCAGTGAAGCCTCGGGAGATACGCAGTATTTT	CASSEASGDTQYF
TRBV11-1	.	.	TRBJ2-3	TGTGCCAGCAGCTTAGATCCCTCGCGAGGAGATACGCAGTATTTT	CASSLDPSRGDTQYF
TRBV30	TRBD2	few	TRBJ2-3	TGTGCCTGGAGTCGAGTTCGGACTAGCGGGGGGTTCACAGATACGCAGTATTTT	CAWSRVRTSGGFTDTQYF
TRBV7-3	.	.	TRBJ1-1	TGTGCCAGCAGCCCCCGGCAGAGTCGGAACACTGAAGCTTTCTTT	CASSPRQSRNTEAFF
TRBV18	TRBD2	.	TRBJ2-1	TGTGCCAGCTCACGCGGGGGTTACAATGAGCAGTTCTTC	CASSRGGYNEQFF
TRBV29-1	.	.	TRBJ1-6	TGCAGCATGGACCGGAGTTCACCCCTCCACTTT	CSMDRSSPLHF
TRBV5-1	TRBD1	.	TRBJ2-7	TGCGCCAGCAGCTCCGCCAGTGGGGACAGCTTCTACGAGCAGTACTTC	CASSSASGDSFYEQYF
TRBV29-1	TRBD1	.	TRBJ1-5	TGCAGCGTTGGAACAGGGGATCAGCCCCAGCATTTT	CSVGTGDQPQHF
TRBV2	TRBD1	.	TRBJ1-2	TGTGCCAGCAGTGAGGGGGACAGGGCTGGCTACACCTTC	CASSEGDRAGYTF
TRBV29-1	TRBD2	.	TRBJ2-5	TGCAGCGCCCATAGCGGGAGTGAGACCCAGTACTTC	CSAHSGSETQYF
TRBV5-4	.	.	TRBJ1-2	TGTGCCAGCAGCCCCCCTCCGGGGGAGTTTGATGGTGGCTACACCTTC	CASSPPPGEFDGGYTF
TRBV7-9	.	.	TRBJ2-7	TGTGCCAGCAGCTTACCGGATGGCGGCGAGCAGTACTTC	CASSLPDGGEQYF
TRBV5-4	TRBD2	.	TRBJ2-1	TGTGCCAGCAGCTTACCCCTAGCGGGAGCTAATGAGCAGTTCTTC	CASSLPLAGANEQFF
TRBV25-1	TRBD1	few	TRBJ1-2	TGTGCCAGCAGTGAATGGGACAGGTTCTATGGCTACACCTTC	CASSEWDRFYGYTF
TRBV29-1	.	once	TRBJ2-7	TGCAGCGCCGTATTACAGGCTGCCTACGAGCAGTACTTC	CSAVLQAAYEQYF
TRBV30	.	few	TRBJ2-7	TGTGCCTGGAGTGTACAGGACCTAGGCAGGCAGTACTTC	CAWSVQDLGRQYF
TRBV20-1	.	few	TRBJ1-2	TGCAGTGCTAAGGACCCGAGAGGCTACACCTTC	CSAKDPRGYTF
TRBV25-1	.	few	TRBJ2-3	TGTGCCAGCAGTCTCCTCGTTGTCGATACGCAGTATTTT	CASSLLVVDTQYF
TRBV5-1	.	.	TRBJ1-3	TGCGCCAGCAGCGTGCCGGGCTCTGGAAACACCATATATTTT	CASSVPGSGNTIYF
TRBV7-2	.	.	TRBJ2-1	TGTGCCAGCAGCTCTAGAGCGTCTGAGCAGTTCTTC	CASSSRASEQFF
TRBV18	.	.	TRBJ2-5	TGTGCCAGCTCTGTTCTGGGGGTTCAAGAGACCCAGTACTTC	CASSVLGVQETQYF
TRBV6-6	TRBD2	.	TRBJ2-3	TGTGCCAGCAGAACGACTAGCGGGAGCACAGATACGCAGTATTTT	CASRTTSGSTDTQYF
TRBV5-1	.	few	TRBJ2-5	TGCGCCAGCAGCTTGGCCATGGAGACCCAGTACTTC	CASSLAMETQYF
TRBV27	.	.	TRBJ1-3	TGTGCCAGCAGTTCGACGAGCTCTGGAAACACCATATATTTT	CASSSTSSGNTIYF